The rows below give T cell receptor beta chains drawn from one sample of a study of blood T cell repertoires in COVID-19. Method: immunoSEQ multiplex PCR; TCRdb's copy keeps in-frame clones and lacks some. Among tens of thousands of clones listed, about 92% were seen once. Sequencing input: peripheral blood. Every receptor here comes from a woman older than 75 with active or convalescent COVID-19. Both conserved end residues are part of each CDR3. The D gene is left open where the match is weak. The size of a clone is reported for some rows only, either as once, few or many, or as a class for expanded clones.

j_gene	abundance	d_gene	len	v_gene	CDR3aa	CDR3nt
TRBJ2-1	-	TRBD2	16	TRBV10-2	CASSEFSSGGRNEQFF	TGCGCCAGCAGTGAGTTCTCTAGCGGGGGGAGAAATGAGCAGTTCTTC
TRBJ2-7	-	TRBD1	15	TRBV5-1	CASSLGGQGAYEQYF	TGCGCCAGCAGCTTGGGGGGACAGGGGGCTTACGAGCAGTACTTC
TRBJ1-4	-	-	15	TRBV12-5	CASGLVGRGDEKLFF	TGTGCTAGTGGTTTGGTAGGCAGGGGTGATGAAAAACTGTTTTTT
TRBJ1-4	-	TRBD1	15	TRBV4-2	CASSRPGTGNEKLFF	TGTGCCAGCAGCCGCCCCGGGACAGGGAACGAAAAACTGTTTTTT
TRBJ2-2	-	-	16	TRBV5-1	CASSFTGGQPSGELFF	TGCGCCAGCAGCTTCACGGGGGGCCAACCCTCGGGGGAGCTGTTTTTT
TRBJ1-5	-	-	14	TRBV28	CASSTGSSNQPQHF	TGTGCCAGCAGTACAGGGTCTAGCAATCAGCCCCAGCATTTT
TRBJ1-3	-	TRBD1	16	TRBV7-2	CASSKGETGRGNTIYF	TGTGCCAGCAGCAAGGGGGAGACAGGGAGGGGAAACACCATATATTTT
TRBJ2-1	-	TRBD1	17	TRBV19	CASSSPPGTGRVDEQFF	TGTGCCAGTAGCTCCCCGCCCGGGACAGGGAGGGTGGATGAGCAGTTCTTC
TRBJ2-7	-	TRBD1	16	TRBV10-3	CAISESAGTGAYEQYF	TGTGCCATCAGTGAGTCAGCCGGGACAGGGGCCTACGAGCAGTACTTC
TRBJ2-3	-	TRBD2	15	TRBV7-3	CASSRTSGGADTQYF	TGTGCCAGCAGCCGGACTAGCGGGGGGGCAGATACGCAGTATTTT
TRBJ1-3	few	-	14	TRBV18	CASSPQGSGNTIYF	TGTGCCAGCTCACCCCAGGGCTCTGGAAACACCATATATTTT
TRBJ2-7	once	TRBD2	15	TRBV6-5	CASSDPSGGPYEQYF	TGTGCCAGCTCCGATCCTAGCGGGGGGCCCTACGAGCAGTACTTC
TRBJ2-1	-	-	13	TRBV12-3/TRBV12-4	CASTSYFYNEQFF	TGTGCCAGCACCTCGTACTTCTACAATGAGCAGTTCTTC
TRBJ1-1	-	TRBD1	13	TRBV12-3/TRBV12-4	CASSGQVYTEAFF	TGTGCCAGCAGCGGACAGGTTTACACTGAAGCTTTCTTT
TRBJ2-2	-	-	18	TRBV9	CASSVGQGAGVVPGELFF	TGTGCCAGCAGCGTAGGGCAGGGGGCGGGAGTGGTACCCGGGGAGCTGTTTTTT